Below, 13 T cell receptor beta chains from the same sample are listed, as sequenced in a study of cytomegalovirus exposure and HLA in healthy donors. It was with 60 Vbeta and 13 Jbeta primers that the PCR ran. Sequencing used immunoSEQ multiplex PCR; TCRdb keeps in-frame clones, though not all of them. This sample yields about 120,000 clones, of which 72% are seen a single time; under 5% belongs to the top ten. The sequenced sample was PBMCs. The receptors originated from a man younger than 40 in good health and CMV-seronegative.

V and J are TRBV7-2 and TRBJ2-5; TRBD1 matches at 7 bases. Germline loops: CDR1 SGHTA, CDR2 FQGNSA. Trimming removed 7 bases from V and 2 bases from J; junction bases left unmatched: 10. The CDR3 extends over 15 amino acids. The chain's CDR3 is CASTPPAGGQETQYF. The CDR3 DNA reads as TGTGCCAGCACCCCCCCGGCAGGGGGACAAGAGACCCAGTACTTC.

The CDR3 nucleotides are TGTGCCAGCAGCCTCACAGGGGGCATGGCAGATACGCAGTATTTT. This translates into CASSLTGGMADTQYF. The rearrangement joins TRBV5-4 to TRBJ2-3; TRBD1 matches 9 bases. J gave up 4 bases and V 4 bases, and 7 bases lay outside the gene matches. This CDR3 is 15 amino acids long. From germline, CDR1 is SGHNT and CDR2 YYREEE (reference sequence).

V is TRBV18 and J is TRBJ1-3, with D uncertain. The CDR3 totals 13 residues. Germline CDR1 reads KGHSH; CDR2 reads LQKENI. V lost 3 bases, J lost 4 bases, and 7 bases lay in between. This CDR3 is CASSPNTGNTIYF. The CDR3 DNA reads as TGTGCCAGCTCACCTAACACCGGAAACACCATATATTTT.

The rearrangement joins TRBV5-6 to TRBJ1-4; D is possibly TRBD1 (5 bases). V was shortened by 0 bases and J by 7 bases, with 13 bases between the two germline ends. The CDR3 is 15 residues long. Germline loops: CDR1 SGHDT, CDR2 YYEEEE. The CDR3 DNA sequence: TGTGCCAGCAGCTTGGTATCGGGGGTCGGTGAAAAACTGTTTTTT. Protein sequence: CASSLVSGVGEKLFF.

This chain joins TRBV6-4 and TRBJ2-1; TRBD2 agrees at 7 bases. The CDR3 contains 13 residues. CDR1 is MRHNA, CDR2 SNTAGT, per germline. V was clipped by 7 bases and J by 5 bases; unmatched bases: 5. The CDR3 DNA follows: TGTGCCAGCAAAAGCGGGGATAACAATGAGCAGTTCTTC. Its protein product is CASKSGDNNEQFF.

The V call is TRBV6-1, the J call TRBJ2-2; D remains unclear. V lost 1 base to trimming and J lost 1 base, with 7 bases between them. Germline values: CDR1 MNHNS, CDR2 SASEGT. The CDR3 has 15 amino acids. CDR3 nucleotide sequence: TGTGCCAGCAGTGAAGGTTCAGGGAACACCGGGGAGCTGTTTTTT. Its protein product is CASSEGSGNTGELFF.

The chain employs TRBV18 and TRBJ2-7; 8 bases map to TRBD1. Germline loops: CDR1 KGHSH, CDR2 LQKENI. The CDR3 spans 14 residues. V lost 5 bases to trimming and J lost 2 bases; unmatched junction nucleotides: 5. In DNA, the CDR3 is TGTGCCAGCTCATCGAAGACAGGGGCCTACGAGCAGTACTTC. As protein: CASSSKTGAYEQYF.

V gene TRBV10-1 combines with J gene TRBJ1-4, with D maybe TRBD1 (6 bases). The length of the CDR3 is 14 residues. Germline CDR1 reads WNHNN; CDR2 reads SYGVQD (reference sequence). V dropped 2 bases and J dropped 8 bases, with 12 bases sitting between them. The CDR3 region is CASSERGLPEKLFF. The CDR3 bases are TGCGCCAGCAGTGAGAGGGGGTTACCGGAAAAACTGTTTTTT.

The CDR3 spells CASSLSRDNEQFF. In nucleotides, the CDR3 is TGTGCCAGCAGCTTAAGCCGGGACAATGAGCAGTTCTTC. The chain recombines TRBV7-3 with TRBJ2-1; no definite D call. The V gene lost 1 base and the J gene lost 5 bases, with 6 bases spanning the gap. CDR1 and CDR2 (germline): SGHTA, FQGTGA. The CDR3 sequence is 13 residues long.

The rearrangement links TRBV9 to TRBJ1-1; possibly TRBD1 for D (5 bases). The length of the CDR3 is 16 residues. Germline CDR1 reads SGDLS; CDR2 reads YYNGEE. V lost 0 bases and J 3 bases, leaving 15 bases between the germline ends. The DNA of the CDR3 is TGTGCCAGCAGCGTAGGACAGAGAGCCTTTGACACTGAAGCTTTCTTT. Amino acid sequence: CASSVGQRAFDTEAFF.

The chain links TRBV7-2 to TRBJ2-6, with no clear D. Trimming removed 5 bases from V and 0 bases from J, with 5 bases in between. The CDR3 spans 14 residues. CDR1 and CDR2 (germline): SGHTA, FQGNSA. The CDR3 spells CASSPRSGANVLTF. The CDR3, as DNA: TGTGCCAGCAGCCCCCGCTCTGGGGCCAACGTCCTGACTTTC.

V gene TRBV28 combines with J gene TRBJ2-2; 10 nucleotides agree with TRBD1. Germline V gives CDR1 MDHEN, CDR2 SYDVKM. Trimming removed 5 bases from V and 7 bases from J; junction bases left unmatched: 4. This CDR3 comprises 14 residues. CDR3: CASSPGQGYGELFF. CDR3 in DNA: TGTGCCAGCAGTCCGGGACAGGGGTACGGGGAGCTGTTTTTT. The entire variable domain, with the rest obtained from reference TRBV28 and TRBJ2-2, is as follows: DVKVTQSSRYLVKRTGEKVFLECVQDMDHENMFWYRQDPGLGLRLIYFSYDVKMKEKGDIPEGYSVSREKKERFSLILESASTNQTSMYLCASSPGQGYGELFFGEGSRLTVL.

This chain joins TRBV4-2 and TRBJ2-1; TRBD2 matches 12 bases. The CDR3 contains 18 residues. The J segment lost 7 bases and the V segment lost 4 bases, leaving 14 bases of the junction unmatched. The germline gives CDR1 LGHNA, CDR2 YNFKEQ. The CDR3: CASSPTRATSGGYNEQFF. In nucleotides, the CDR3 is TGTGCCAGCAGCCCCACCCGAGCGACTAGCGGGGGTTATAATGAGCAGTTCTTC.